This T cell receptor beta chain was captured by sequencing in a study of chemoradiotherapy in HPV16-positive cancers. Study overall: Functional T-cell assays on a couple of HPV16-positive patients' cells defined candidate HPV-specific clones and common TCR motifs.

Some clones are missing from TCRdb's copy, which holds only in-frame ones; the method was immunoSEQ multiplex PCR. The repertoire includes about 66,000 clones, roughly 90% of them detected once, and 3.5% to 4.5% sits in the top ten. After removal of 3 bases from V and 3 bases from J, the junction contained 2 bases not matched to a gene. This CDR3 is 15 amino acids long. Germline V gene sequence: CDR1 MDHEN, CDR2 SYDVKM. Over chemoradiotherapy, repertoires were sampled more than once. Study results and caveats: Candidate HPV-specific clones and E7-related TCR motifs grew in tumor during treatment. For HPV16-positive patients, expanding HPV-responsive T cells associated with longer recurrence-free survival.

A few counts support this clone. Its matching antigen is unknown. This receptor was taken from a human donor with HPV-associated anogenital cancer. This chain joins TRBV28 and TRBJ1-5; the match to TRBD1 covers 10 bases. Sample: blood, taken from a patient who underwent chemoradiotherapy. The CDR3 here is CASSLGQGYNQPQHF. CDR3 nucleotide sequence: TGTGCCAGCAGTTTGGGACAGGGGTACAATCAGCCCCAGCATTTT.